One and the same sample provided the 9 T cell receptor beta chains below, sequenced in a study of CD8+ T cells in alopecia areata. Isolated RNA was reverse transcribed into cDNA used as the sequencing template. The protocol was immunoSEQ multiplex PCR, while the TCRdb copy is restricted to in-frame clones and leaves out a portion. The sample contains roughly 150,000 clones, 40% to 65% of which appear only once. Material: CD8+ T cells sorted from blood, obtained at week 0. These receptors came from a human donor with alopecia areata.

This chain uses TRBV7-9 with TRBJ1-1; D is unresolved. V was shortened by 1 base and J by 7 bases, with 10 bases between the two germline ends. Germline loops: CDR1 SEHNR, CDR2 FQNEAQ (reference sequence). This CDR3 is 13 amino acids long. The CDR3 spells CASSLGGSSEAFF. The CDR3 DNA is TGTGCCAGCAGCTTAGGGGGTAGTAGTGAAGCTTTCTTT.

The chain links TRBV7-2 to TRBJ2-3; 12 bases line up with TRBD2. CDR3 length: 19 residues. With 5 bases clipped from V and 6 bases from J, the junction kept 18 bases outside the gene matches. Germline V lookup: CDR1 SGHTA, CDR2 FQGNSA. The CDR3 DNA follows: TGTGCCAGCAGCCCGGGAGTGCTAGCGGGGGGGATGTATATTGATACGCAGTATTTT. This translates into CASSPGVLAGGMYIDTQYF.

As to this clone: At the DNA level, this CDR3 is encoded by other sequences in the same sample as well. For the CDR3, the DNA is TGCAGCGCTTATACCGGGGAGCTGTTTTTT. This gives the protein CSAYTGELFF. The rearrangement uses TRBV29-1 and TRBJ2-2; D unresolved. Germline CDR1 reads SQVTM; CDR2 reads ANQGSEA. Trimming pared 7 bases from V and 5 bases from J, leaving 5 bases between. The length of the CDR3 is 10 residues.

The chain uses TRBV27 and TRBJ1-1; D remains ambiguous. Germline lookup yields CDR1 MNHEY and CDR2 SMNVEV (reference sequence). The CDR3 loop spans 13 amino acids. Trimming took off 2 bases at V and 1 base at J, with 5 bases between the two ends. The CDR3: CASSLVQNTEAFF. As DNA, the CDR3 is TGTGCCAGCAGTTTAGTGCAGAACACTGAAGCTTTCTTT.

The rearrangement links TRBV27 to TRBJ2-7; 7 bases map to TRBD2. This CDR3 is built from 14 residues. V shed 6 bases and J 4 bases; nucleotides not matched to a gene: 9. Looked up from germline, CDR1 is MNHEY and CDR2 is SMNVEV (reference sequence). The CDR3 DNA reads TGTGCCAGCAGCCACGGGCCGCGGGGGTACGAGCAGTACTTC. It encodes CASSHGPRGYEQYF.

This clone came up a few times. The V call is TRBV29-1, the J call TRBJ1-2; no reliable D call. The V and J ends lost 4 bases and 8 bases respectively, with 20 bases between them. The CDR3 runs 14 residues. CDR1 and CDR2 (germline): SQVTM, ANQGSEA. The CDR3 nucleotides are TGCAGCGTTGTAGACATTGGCCAGACGTGGGGCTACACCTTC. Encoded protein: CSVVDIGQTWGYTF.

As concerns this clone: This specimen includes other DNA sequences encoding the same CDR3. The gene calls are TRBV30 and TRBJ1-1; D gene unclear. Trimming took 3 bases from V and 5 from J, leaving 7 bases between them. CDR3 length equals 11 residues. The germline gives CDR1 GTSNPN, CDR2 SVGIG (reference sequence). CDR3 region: CAWSLGTEAFF. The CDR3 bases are TGTGCCTGGAGCCTCGGTACTGAAGCTTTCTTT.

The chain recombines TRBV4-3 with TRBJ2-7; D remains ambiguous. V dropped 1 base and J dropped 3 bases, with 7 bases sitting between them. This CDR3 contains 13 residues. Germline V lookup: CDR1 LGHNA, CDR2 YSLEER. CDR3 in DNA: TGCGCCAGCAGCCAAGGCCCTAGCTACGAGCAGTACTTC. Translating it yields CASSQGPSYEQYF.

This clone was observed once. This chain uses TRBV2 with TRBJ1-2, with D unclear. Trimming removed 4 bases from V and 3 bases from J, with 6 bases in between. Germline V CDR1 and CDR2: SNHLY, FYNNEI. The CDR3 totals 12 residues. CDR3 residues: CASSGRDYGYTF. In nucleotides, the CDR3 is TGTGCCAGCAGTGGCAGAGACTATGGCTACACCTTC.